A selection of T cell receptor beta chains follows, all from one sample in a study of blood T cell repertoires in COVID-19. The data were produced by immunoSEQ multiplex PCR, yet TCRdb's version contains in-frame clones alone and is incomplete. The data contain about 180,000 clones, roughly 88% of them singletons. Sequencing was performed on PBMCs or T cells enriched from blood (not recorded which). The receptors stem from a woman aged 18-29 years who had recovered from COVID-19. Both conserved end residues are part of each CDR3. Fields, in order: D gene, clone size, V gene, J gene, CDR3 DNA, CDR3 protein. The D gene is left open where the match is weak. The size field is filled for only some rows; it gives once, few, many or a size class.

>-|-|TRBV19|TRBJ2-1
TGTGCCAGTAGTCCTCGTCCCAATGAGCAGTTCTTC
CASSPRPNEQFF
>TRBD1|few|TRBV28|TRBJ1-4
TGTGCCAGCAGCGGATCGGGACAGGGGAGCGAAAAACTGTTTTTT
CASSGSGQGSEKLFF
>TRBD2|-|TRBV9|TRBJ2-1
TGTGCCAGCAGCTTAACTAGCGGGAGGGCTGATGAGCAGTTCTTC
CASSLTSGRADEQFF
>-|-|TRBV2|TRBJ1-3
TGTGCCAGCAATCGGGGGGACTCTGGAAACACCATATATTTT
CASNRGDSGNTIYF
>-|-|TRBV4-3|TRBJ2-3
TGCGCCAGCAGCCTGAGTGGAGTCACAGATACGCAGTATTTT
CASSLSGVTDTQYF
>TRBD2|-|TRBV7-2|TRBJ2-3
TGTGCCAGCAGCAGCAGACTAGCGGGGGGGCCTTCGGATACGCAGTATTTT
CASSSRLAGGPSDTQYF
>TRBD1|-|TRBV19|TRBJ1-2
TGTGCCAGTAGTACCAGAGGACAGGGTACTTATGGCTACACCTTC
CASSTRGQGTYGYTF
>-|-|TRBV10-3|TRBJ2-7
TGTGCCATCAGTGAGTCGTGGAATAGGGGCGAGCAGTACTTC
CAISESWNRGEQYF
>TRBD1|-|TRBV6-5|TRBJ2-1
TGTGCCAGCATGGGGTGGGGACAGGGGCAGATTGAGCAGTTCTTC
CASMGWGQGQIEQFF
>-|-|TRBV9|TRBJ1-3
TGTGCCAGCAGCGTAGCTCAGCAGGGGACTGGAAACACCATATATTTT
CASSVAQQGTGNTIYF
>-|-|TRBV7-2|TRBJ2-3
TGTGCCAGCAGCCGTACTAGAAACACAGATACGCAGTATTTT
CASSRTRNTDTQYF
>-|-|TRBV2|TRBJ2-1
TGTGCCAGCAGTGAAGGGACTATCTCGAATGAGCAGTTCTTC
CASSEGTISNEQFF
>-|-|TRBV6-1|TRBJ2-7
TGTGCCAGCAGTGGGTCCCGTGTAGCTAGCGATTCGCCCTACGAGCAGTACTTC
CASSGSRVASDSPYEQYF
>TRBD2|-|TRBV9|TRBJ2-5
TGTGCCAGCAGCGCCCTAGCGGGAGGGTCTGAGACCCAGTACTTC
CASSALAGGSETQYF
>TRBD1|-|TRBV29-1|TRBJ1-1
TGCAGCACCCGACAGGGTCAAGGGAACACTGAAGCTTTCTTT
CSTRQGQGNTEAFF
>TRBD2|-|TRBV11-2|TRBJ2-3
TGTGCCAGCAGCTTAGTTGGCGGGAGAGGTACGCAGTATTTT
CASSLVGGRGTQYF
>-|-|TRBV28|TRBJ1-6
TGTGCCAGCAGACAAAATTCACCCCTCCACTTT
CASRQNSPLHF
>-|-|TRBV28|TRBJ1-2
TGTGCCAGCAGCCCCCCGGGTAAATTTAGTGGCTACACCTTC
CASSPPGKFSGYTF
>-|-|TRBV3-1/TRBV3-2|TRBJ2-3
TGTGCCAGCAGCCCGGAGTCGACAGTTACGCAGTATTTT
CASSPESTVTQYF
>-|once|TRBV11-2|TRBJ1-1
TGTGCCAGCAGCTTAGAGAGAAACACTGAAGCTTTCTTT
CASSLERNTEAFF
>-|-|TRBV6-5|TRBJ2-4
TGTGCCAGCAGTTCCGGACTAGGGGGAAACATTCAGTACTTC
CASSSGLGGNIQYF
>TRBD2|-|TRBV5-4|TRBJ2-3
TGTGCCAGCAGCTCCGGGACTAGCGGGGGGCCGAGCACAGATACGCAGTATTTT
CASSSGTSGGPSTDTQYF
>-|-|TRBV27|TRBJ2-7
TGTGCCAGCAGTTGGCCACCAAACTACGAGCAGTACTTC
CASSWPPNYEQYF
>-|-|TRBV11-3|TRBJ2-7
TGTGCCAGCACCCGCCCGGTTACCTACGAGCAGTACTTC
CASTRPVTYEQYF
>-|-|TRBV6-2/TRBV6-3|TRBJ1-5
TGTGCCAGCAGTTACCTAGGCAGGGTGGATCAGCCCCAGCATTTT
CASSYLGRVDQPQHF
>-|-|TRBV28|TRBJ1-2
TGTGCCAGCAGCCGCGCGGGGGCGGGCTATGGCTACACCTTC
CASSRAGAGYGYTF
>TRBD1|-|TRBV28|TRBJ1-3
TGTGCCAGCAGTCCGGGACAGGACTCTGGAAACACCATATATTTT
CASSPGQDSGNTIYF
>TRBD1|-|TRBV7-2|TRBJ1-6
TGTGCCAGCAGACTCGGACAGGGAAGGTATAATTCACCCCTCCACTTT
CASRLGQGRYNSPLHF
>TRBD2|-|TRBV27|TRBJ2-1
TGTGCCAGCAGCGCGCAGCGGGGGGGGAACAATGAGCAGTTCTTC
CASSAQRGGNNEQFF
>TRBD1|-|TRBV29-1|TRBJ2-7
TGCAGCGTTGAGACAGGGGGCTACGAGCAGTACTTC
CSVETGGYEQYF
>-|once|TRBV7-2|TRBJ1-3
TGTGCCAGCAGCTTAGCGGGGAGGCGATCTGGAAACACCATATATTTT
CASSLAGRRSGNTIYF
>TRBD2|-|TRBV5-1|TRBJ2-3
TGCGCCAGCAGTAAGGGAACCCTAGCGGCGGACACAGATACGCAGTATTTT
CASSKGTLAADTDTQYF
>-|-|TRBV5-4|TRBJ2-3
TGTGCCAGCAGCCCGTCGGGGTTAGATACGCAGTATTTT
CASSPSGLDTQYF
>-|-|TRBV28|TRBJ1-2
TGTGCCAGCAGTTTGCCGACACCTACCTATGGCTACACCTTC
CASSLPTPTYGYTF
>-|-|TRBV5-1|TRBJ1-4
TGCGCCAGCAGCGTTGCCAGGGCAGGGGAAAAACTGTTTTTT
CASSVARAGEKLFF
>TRBD1|-|TRBV6-5|TRBJ2-3
TGTGCCTTACCGACAGGGTGGGAAGATACGCAGTATTTT
CALPTGWEDTQYF